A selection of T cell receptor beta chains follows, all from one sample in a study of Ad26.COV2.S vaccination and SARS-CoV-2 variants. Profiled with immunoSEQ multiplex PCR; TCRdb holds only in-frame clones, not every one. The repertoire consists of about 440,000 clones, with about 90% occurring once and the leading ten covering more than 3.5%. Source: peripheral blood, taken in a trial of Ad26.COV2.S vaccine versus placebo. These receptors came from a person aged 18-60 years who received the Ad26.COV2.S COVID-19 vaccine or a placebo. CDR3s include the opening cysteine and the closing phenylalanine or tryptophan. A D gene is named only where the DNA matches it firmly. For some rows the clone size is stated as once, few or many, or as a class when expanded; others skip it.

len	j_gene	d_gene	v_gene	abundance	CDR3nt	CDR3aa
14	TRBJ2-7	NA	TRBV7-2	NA	TGTGCCAGCAGCTTAGATGGGAGGGGGTACGAGCAGTACTTC	CASSLDGRGYEQYF
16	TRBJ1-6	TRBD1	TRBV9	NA	TGTGCCAGCAGCGTAGAGGCAGGGGGGGATAATTCACCCCTCCACTTT	CASSVEAGGDNSPLHF
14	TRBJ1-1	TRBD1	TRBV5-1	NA	TGCGCCAGCAGCCCTCCCACAGGGGACACTGAAGCTTTCTTT	CASSPPTGDTEAFF
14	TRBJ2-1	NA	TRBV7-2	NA	TGTGCCAGCAGCTTAGGAGGGTCGGTGATTGAGCAGTTCTTC	CASSLGGSVIEQFF
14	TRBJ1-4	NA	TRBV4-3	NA	TGCGCCAGCAGCCAAGACAGGGGAAGGGAAAAACTGTTTTTT	CASSQDRGREKLFF
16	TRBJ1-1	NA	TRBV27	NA	TGTGCCAGCAGTTTATCTGGGCAAGCCTTCGCCACTGAAGCTTTCTTT	CASSLSGQAFATEAFF
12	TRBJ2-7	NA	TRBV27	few	TGTGCCAGCAGTTTCTTCGCCTACGAGCAGTACTTC	CASSFFAYEQYF
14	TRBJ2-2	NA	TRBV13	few	TGTGCCAGCAGCTTAGAGAGGGACACCGGGGAGCTGTTTTTT	CASSLERDTGELFF
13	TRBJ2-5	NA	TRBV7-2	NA	TGTGCCAGCAGCTTAGATCTCCGTGAGACCCAGTACTTC	CASSLDLRETQYF
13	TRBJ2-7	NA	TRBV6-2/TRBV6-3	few	TGTGCCAGCAGTTATAACGGATTCGGCGAGCAGTACTTC	CASSYNGFGEQYF
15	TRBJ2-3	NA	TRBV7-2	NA	TGTGCCAGCAGCCTCGGGAACGACGGCACAGATACGCAGTATTTT	CASSLGNDGTDTQYF
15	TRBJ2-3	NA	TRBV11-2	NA	TGTGCCAGCAGCTTAGGGTGGGTAGCCGCAGATACGCAGTATTTT	CASSLGWVAADTQYF
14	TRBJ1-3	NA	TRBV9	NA	TGTGCCAGCAGCGTCGGAGATAGTGGAAACACCATATATTTT	CASSVGDSGNTIYF
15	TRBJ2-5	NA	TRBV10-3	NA	TGTGCCATCAGTGAGAGCGGCACCCCCCAAGAGACCCAGTACTTC	CAISESGTPQETQYF
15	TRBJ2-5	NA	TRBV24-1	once	TGTGCCACCAGTGAGCCCCTTGGACTTCAAGAGACCCAGTACTTC	CATSEPLGLQETQYF
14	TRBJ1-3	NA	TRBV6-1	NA	TGTGCCAGCAGTGAGTCGGCGGCGGGAAACACCATATATTTT	CASSESAAGNTIYF
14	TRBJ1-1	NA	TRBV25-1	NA	TGTGCCAGCAGTGAATCCCCCCAGAACACTGAAGCTTTCTTT	CASSESPQNTEAFF
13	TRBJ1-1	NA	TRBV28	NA	TGTGCCAGCAGTTTAAGGCGAGGGGCTGAAGCTTTCTTT	CASSLRRGAEAFF
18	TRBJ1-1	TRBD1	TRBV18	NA	TGTGCCAGCTCACCACTCCCGGGACAGGGCAAACCGAACACTGAAGCTTTCTTT	CASSPLPGQGKPNTEAFF
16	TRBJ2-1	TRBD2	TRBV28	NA	TGTGCCAGCACCAATAGCGGGAGTGGGGGTTACAATGAGCAGTTCTTC	CASTNSGSGGYNEQFF
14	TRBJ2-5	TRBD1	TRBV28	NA	TGTGCCAGCAGTTCGAGAGGGGGCTCGGAGACCCAGTACTTC	CASSSRGGSETQYF
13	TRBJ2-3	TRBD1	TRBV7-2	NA	TGTGCCAGCACCTCAAGGGGGCGGGCTACGCAGTATTTT	CASTSRGRATQYF
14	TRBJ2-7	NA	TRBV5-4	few	TGTGCCAGCAGCACCGGGACACATCCCTACGAGCAGTACTTC	CASSTGTHPYEQYF
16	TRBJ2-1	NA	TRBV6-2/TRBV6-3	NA	TGTGCCAGCAGTTATCAGAAGGGGGAAGGTTACAATGAGCAGTTCTTC	CASSYQKGEGYNEQFF
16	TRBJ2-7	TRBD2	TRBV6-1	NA	TGTGCCAGCAGTGAAAGGGTCGGCGGGAGCTCCTACGAGCAGTACTTC	CASSERVGGSSYEQYF
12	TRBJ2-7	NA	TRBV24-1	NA	TGTGCCACCAGTGATTCGAACTACGAGCAGTACTTC	CATSDSNYEQYF
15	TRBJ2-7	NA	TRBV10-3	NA	TGTGCCATCAGTGCCCGGGCGCAGGGGCTCTACGAGCAGTACTTC	CAISARAQGLYEQYF
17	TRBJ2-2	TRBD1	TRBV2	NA	TGTGCCAGCAGTTCCGGGACAGGGATGGCGAACACCGGGGAGCTGTTTTTT	CASSSGTGMANTGELFF
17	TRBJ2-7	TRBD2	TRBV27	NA	TGTGCCAGCAGTTTAGGTGGCGGCGGGGGGATCCCCTACGAGCAGTACTTC	CASSLGGGGGIPYEQYF
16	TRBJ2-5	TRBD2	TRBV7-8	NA	TGTGCCAGCAGCTTAGCCGCGACTAGCGGGAAAGAGACCCAGTACTTC	CASSLAATSGKETQYF
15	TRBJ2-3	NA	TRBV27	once	TGTGCCAGCAGCGGCCCGCGGTTGGGCACAGATACGCAGTATTTT	CASSGPRLGTDTQYF
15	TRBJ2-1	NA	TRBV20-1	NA	TGCAGTGCTAGTCATGGTGGGAGCTCCTACAATGAGCAGTTCTTC	CSASHGGSSYNEQFF
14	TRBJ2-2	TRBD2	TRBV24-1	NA	TGTGCCACCACGACTAGCGGAGGGGACGGGGAGCTGTTTTTT	CATTTSGGDGELFF
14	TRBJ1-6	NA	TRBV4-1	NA	TGCGCCAGCAGCCAAGGGGGACTAAATTCACCCCTCCACTTT	CASSQGGLNSPLHF
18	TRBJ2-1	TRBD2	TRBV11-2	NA	TGTGCCAGCAGCTTAGGTGGAAGACTAGCGGGAAATGGCAATGAGCAGTTCTTC	CASSLGGRLAGNGNEQFF
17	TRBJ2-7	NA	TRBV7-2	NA	TGTGCCAGCAGCTTAGATCCGAATTCGGGGGCGATTTACGAGCAGTACTTC	CASSLDPNSGAIYEQYF
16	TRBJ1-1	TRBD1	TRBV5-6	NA	TGTGCCAGCAGCTTGGGCGACAGGGCGAGCGGCACTGAAGCTTTCTTT	CASSLGDRASGTEAFF
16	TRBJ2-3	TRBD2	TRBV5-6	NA	TGTGCCAGCAGCAGGGGACTAGCGGGATCCGCAGATACGCAGTATTTT	CASSRGLAGSADTQYF
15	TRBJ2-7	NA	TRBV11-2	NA	TGTGCCAGCAGCTCCCTCCGGGACAACTCCTACGAGCAGTACTTC	CASSSLRDNSYEQYF
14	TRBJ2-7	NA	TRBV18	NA	TGTGCCAGCTCACCCCTAGGGGGATCCTACGAGCAGTACTTC	CASSPLGGSYEQYF
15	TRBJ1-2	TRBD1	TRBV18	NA	TGTGCCAGCTCACCACGGACAGGGGAGGTAAATGGCTACACCTTC	CASSPRTGEVNGYTF
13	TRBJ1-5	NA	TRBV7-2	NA	TGTGCCAGCAGCTCCCGGGGGGATCAGCCCCAGCATTTT	CASSSRGDQPQHF
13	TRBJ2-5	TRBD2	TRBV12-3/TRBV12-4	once	TGTGCCAGCAGTTTCGGGAGGCAAGAGACCCAGTACTTC	CASSFGRQETQYF
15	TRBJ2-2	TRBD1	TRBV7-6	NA	TGTGCCAGCAGCTTGACAGGGGGGAACACCGGGGAGCTGTTTTTT	CASSLTGGNTGELFF
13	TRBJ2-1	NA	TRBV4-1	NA	TGCGCCAGCAGCCCCCTCCAAGGGAATGAGCAGTTCTTC	CASSPLQGNEQFF
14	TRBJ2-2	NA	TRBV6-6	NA	TGTGCCAGCAGTACCGGAAACGGTGCCGGGGAGCTGTTTTTT	CASSTGNGAGELFF
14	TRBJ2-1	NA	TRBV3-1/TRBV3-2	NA	TGTGCCAGCAGCCAAGATCGAAGGGGTGATGAGCAGTTCTTC	CASSQDRRGDEQFF
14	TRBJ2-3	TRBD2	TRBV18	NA	TGTGCCAGCTCTCCTAGCGGGAGTAGGGATACGCAGTATTTT	CASSPSGSRDTQYF
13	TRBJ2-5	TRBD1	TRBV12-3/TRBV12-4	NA	TGTGCCAGTGGACGGGACAGTGAAGAGACCCAGTACTTC	CASGRDSEETQYF